The 18 T cell receptor beta chains listed next were all sequenced from one sample in a study of post-analysis software for immune sequencing data (dated by TCRdb to 2014 to 2015). What the research found in general, with its limitations: Significantly higher frequencies in patients than in controls were found for about five TRBV segments, including TRBV5-6, TRBV5-1 and TRBV20-1.

Antigen specificity for these receptors is unknown. Preparation of the library involved PCR. The sequencer listed for this sample is Illumina HiSeq 2500. To reduce PCR and sequencing biases, unique molecular identifiers were incorporated into the TCR beta cDNA libraries. TCRdb reprocessed the public reads (quality trimming at Q25 with fastp, clone calling with MiXCR) and kept in-frame beta chains. Every entry covers one CDR3 protein and lists the most common genes and DNA from its rows. This sample gives a few hundred thousand distinct CDR3 sequences in total; about 40% of them show up just once. The ten most abundant clones make up under 5.5% of the sample. The sequenced sample consisted of blood. The source is a girl between 10 and 17 years old with multiple sclerosis.

This chain uses TRBV7-9 with TRBJ2-7; perhaps D is TRBD1 or TRBD2 (6 bases each). The CDR3 covers 15 residues. The germline CDR1 and CDR2 sequences are SEHNR and FQNEAQ (reference sequence). V was clipped by 3 bases and J by 6 bases, with 18 bases between them. CDR3 residues: CASSFFPGAIGEQYF. In nucleotides, the CDR3 is TGTGCCAGCAGCTTTTTTCCGGGGGCAATAGGCGAGCAGTACTTC. Together with reference TRBV7-9 and TRBJ2-7, the CDR3 gives the full variable domain: DTGVSQNPRHKITKRGQNVTFRCDPISEHNRLYWYRQTLGQGPEFLTYFQNEAQLEKSRLLSDRFSAERPKGSFSTLEIQRTEQGDSAMYLCASSFFPGAIGEQYFGPGTRLTVT.

This clonotype came up many times. The chain couples TRBV27 to TRBJ1-2; 7 positions match TRBD1. The CDR3 runs 15 residues. Germline trimming cut 6 bases from V and 5 bases from J; bases unmatched to any gene: 12. In germline, CDR1 is MNHEY, CDR2 SMNVEV (reference sequence). The chain's CDR3 is CASSPFDRVGYGYTF. In DNA form, the CDR3 reads TGTGCCAGCAGCCCCTTCGACAGGGTCGGGTATGGCTACACCTTC.

As concerns this clonotype: A much more abundant neighbour one base away suggests this may be a read error. The J gene is TRBJ2-5, the V gene TRBV7-9, with D unclear. CDR1 SEHNR and CDR2 FQNEAQ come from the germline V gene (reference sequence). This CDR3 contains 9 residues. In DNA, the CDR3 is TGTGCCGCCGGGCAGTCCCAGCACTTC. This translates into CAAGQSQHF.

This clonotype was counted a few times. This chain joins TRBV3-1 and TRBJ1-2, with 8 bases identical to TRBD1. The CDR3 consists of 14 residues. Germline CDR1 and CDR2: LGHDT and YNNKEL (reference sequence). After removal of 1 base from V and 3 bases from J, the junction contained 1 base not matched to a gene. CDR3: CASSQGTGYYGYTF. Written as DNA, the CDR3 is TGTGCCAGCAGCCAAGGGACAGGGTACTATGGCTACACCTTC.

The chain has TRBV5-1 and TRBJ2-1; weak D call: TRBD2 (6 bases). The CDR3 consists of 14 residues. Looked up from germline, CDR1 is SGHRS and CDR2 is YFSETQ. The germline V and J ends were trimmed by 1 base and 6 bases, with 11 bases remaining between them. CDR3 protein: CASSLMTRPNEQFF. The CDR3 DNA follows: TGCGCCAGCAGCTTGATGACTAGGCCCAATGAGCAGTTCTTC. Variable domain in full (rest from reference TRBV5-1 and TRBJ2-1): KAGVTQTPRYLIKTRGQQVTLSCSPISGHRSVSWYQQTPGQGLQFLFEYFSETQRNKGNFPGRFSGRQFSNSRSEMNVSTLELGDSALYLCASSLMTRPNEQFFGPGTRLTVL.

This clonotype was counted many times. V usage is TRBV12-3 or TRBV12-4 and J usage is TRBJ1-1, with TRBD1 as a possible D gene (5 bases). Trimming cost V 7 bases and J 10 bases, with 13 bases left between them. The length of the CDR3 is 11 residues. For the CDR3, the DNA is TGTGCCAGCACCTCAGGGTCCAGAGCTTTCTTT. Translating it yields CASTSGSRAFF.

This clonotype was detected ten times or more. The V and J genes are TRBV11-2 and TRBJ2-7; D ambiguous. The CDR3 contains 15 residues. Germline V gene sequence: CDR1 SGHAT, CDR2 FQNNGV. With 1 base removed from V and 0 bases from J, the gap between germline ends came to 10 bases. CDR3 in DNA: TGTGCCAGCAGCTTAGGACCAGGCATCTCCTACGAGCAGTACTTC. Translating it yields CASSLGPGISYEQYF. Full variable domain (missing parts from reference TRBV11-2 and TRBJ2-7): EAGVAQSPRYKIIEKRQSVAFWCNPISGHATLYWYQQILGQGPKLLIQFQNNGVVDDSQLPKDRFSAERLKGVDSTLKIQPAKLEDSAVYLCASSLGPGISYEQYFGPGTRLTVT.

V usage is TRBV4-1 and J usage is TRBJ1-2; D possibly corresponds to TRBD1 (6 bases). Germline V lookup: CDR1 MGHRA, CDR2 YSYEKL. With 1 base removed from V and 7 bases from J, the gap between germline ends came to 13 bases. CDR3 length: 14 residues. The DNA of the CDR3 is TGCGCCAGCAGCCAAGCGGGGGGGGCGTCTGGCTACACCTTC. Amino acid sequence: CASSQAGGASGYTF.

The CDR3 region has the DNA TGTGCCAGCAGTGGAGCGGGAGGCACTGGAGATACGCAGTATTTT. Translating it yields CASSGAGGTGDTQYF. The chain carries TRBV9 and TRBJ2-3; TRBD2 agrees at 9 bases. Germline V gene data show CDR1 as SGDLS and CDR2 as YYNGEE. The V and J ends lost 5 bases and 5 bases, in that order; junction bases with no gene match: 9. The CDR3 spans 15 residues.

Comments on this clonotype: Being one base from a much bigger clone, this may be a read error. The chain employs TRBV14 and TRBJ2-1; D is perhaps TRBD1 or TRBD2 (5 bases each). Trimming cost V 3 bases and J 13 bases, with 10 bases left between them. Germline loops: CDR1 SGHDN, CDR2 FVKESK. The length of the CDR3 is 11 residues. The CDR3 is CASSQGETQFF. CDR3 in DNA: TGTGCCAGCAGCCAGGGGGAGACCCAGTTCTTC. The variable domain in full, with the rest retrieved from reference TRBV14 and TRBJ2-1, is EAGVTQFPSHSVIEKGQTVTLRCDPISGHDNLYWYRRVMGKEIKFLLHFVKESKQDESGMPNNRFLAERTGGTYSTLKVQPAELEDSGVYFCASSQGETQFFGPGTRLTVL.

This clonotype was seen repeatedly, ten times or more. This chain links TRBV29-1 with TRBJ2-3; 7 bases line up with TRBD2. CDR3 length equals 13 residues. Germline V gene sequence: CDR1 SQVTM, CDR2 ANQGSEA. J gave up 3 bases and V 5 bases, and 5 bases lay outside the gene matches. CDR3: CSVLYGGTDTQYF. CDR3 in DNA: TGCAGCGTTCTCTACGGGGGGACAGATACGCAGTATTTT.

This chain uses TRBV4-1 with TRBJ1-1; 8 bases match TRBD1. The CDR3 sequence is 15 residues long. The J segment lost 5 bases and the V segment lost 1 base, leaving 6 bases of the junction unmatched. Germline V gene sequence: CDR1 MGHRA, CDR2 YSYEKL. The DNA for the CDR3 is TGCGCCAGCAGCCAAGTTCTACAGGGGGGAACTGAAGCTTTCTTT. Translated, it gives CASSQVLQGGTEAFF.

The V and J genes are TRBV7-9 and TRBJ2-1, with no clear D. V lost 2 bases to trimming and J lost 5 bases, with 16 bases between them. The CDR3 runs 16 residues. The germline V gene encodes CDR1 SEHNR and CDR2 FQNEAQ (reference sequence). CDR3 sequence reads: CASSLIGSTGHNEQFF. CDR3 nucleotides: TGTGCCAGCAGCTTAATCGGGTCTACTGGCCACAATGAGCAGTTCTTC.

The chain combines TRBV6-5 with TRBJ1-5; D call uncertain. The length of the CDR3 is 13 residues. Between the trimmed V and J ends, which lost 6 bases and 5 bases, there was a span of 11 bases. Germline loops: CDR1 MNHEY, CDR2 SVGAGI. CDR3 coding DNA: TGTGCCAGCAGCCGGGGTTCTGATCAGCCCCAGCATTTT. This gives the protein CASSRGSDQPQHF.

The CDR3, as DNA: TGTGCCAGCAGTGAAGGCGCGGGACAGGGTGGAATCTCACGAAGTACTAATGAAAAACTGTTTTTT. This gives the protein CASSEGAGQGGISRSTNEKLFF. The V gene is TRBV25-1, the J gene TRBJ1-4; 9 nucleotides match TRBD1. Germline trimming cut 2 bases from V and 2 bases from J; bases unmatched to any gene: 21. The CDR3 is 22 amino acids. Germline loops: CDR1 MGHDK, CDR2 SYGVNS.

This clonotype was seen repeatedly, ten times or more. CDR3 coding DNA: TGTGCCAGCACCCCCGGGACACCTTCTGGGCCCCAGCATTTT. Its translation is CASTPGTPSGPQHF. The J gene is TRBJ1-5, the V gene TRBV12-3 or TRBV12-4; weak D call: TRBD1 (6 bases). The length of the CDR3 is 14 residues. Trimming took 7 bases from V and 9 from J, leaving 19 bases between them.

The chain is built from TRBV28 and TRBJ1-1; tentative D call: TRBD1 (6 bases). Germline lookup yields CDR1 MDHEN and CDR2 SYDVKM. V lost 5 bases and J 4 bases, leaving 17 bases between the germline ends. CDR3 length: 15 residues. The CDR3 protein is CASSPFGGGGTEAFF. For the CDR3, the DNA is TGTGCCAGCAGTCCCTTCGGGGGAGGGGGCACTGAAGCTTTCTTT.

As concerns this clonotype: A much larger clone is a single base away; this may be a read error. V and J are TRBV20-1 and TRBJ1-2; D is possibly TRBD1 (5 bases). The CDR3 sequence is 12 residues long. The ends were cut back, 6 bases at V and 6 bases at J, with 14 bases in the middle. CDR1 and CDR2 (germline): DFQATT, SNEGSKA (reference sequence). The CDR3 coding sequence is TGCAGTGCCGGGGACGGGGGTAATGGCTACACCTTC. Its protein is CSAGDGGNGYTF.